This T cell receptor beta chain comes out of a study of CD8 T cells in ankylosing spondylitis. Per germline, CDR1 SGDLS and CDR2 YYNGEE. V shed 4 bases and J 5 bases; nucleotides not matched to a gene: 13. The CDR3 spans 17 residues. General study results and limits: Certain motif variants had earlier appeared in reactive arthritis synovial fluid and blood.

This clonotype has only a few counts. The antigen is not known. TCRdb fed the 5' RACE reads into MiXCR, producing one record per CDR3 protein. The profile covers about 250,000 distinct CDR3 sequences, with roughly a tenth appearing a single time and about 3% taken by the ten largest. The sample comprised blood, either unsorted or a sorted T cell fraction (not recorded which). This chain uses TRBV9 with TRBJ2-1; TRBD2 aligns across 9 bases. The TCR originated in a male donor with ankylosing spondylitis or in good health (not recorded which). The CDR3 nucleotides read TGTGCCAGCAGCCCAATCCCCCGGACTAGCGTTGACAATGAGCAGTTCTTC. It yields the protein CASSPIPRTSVDNEQFF.